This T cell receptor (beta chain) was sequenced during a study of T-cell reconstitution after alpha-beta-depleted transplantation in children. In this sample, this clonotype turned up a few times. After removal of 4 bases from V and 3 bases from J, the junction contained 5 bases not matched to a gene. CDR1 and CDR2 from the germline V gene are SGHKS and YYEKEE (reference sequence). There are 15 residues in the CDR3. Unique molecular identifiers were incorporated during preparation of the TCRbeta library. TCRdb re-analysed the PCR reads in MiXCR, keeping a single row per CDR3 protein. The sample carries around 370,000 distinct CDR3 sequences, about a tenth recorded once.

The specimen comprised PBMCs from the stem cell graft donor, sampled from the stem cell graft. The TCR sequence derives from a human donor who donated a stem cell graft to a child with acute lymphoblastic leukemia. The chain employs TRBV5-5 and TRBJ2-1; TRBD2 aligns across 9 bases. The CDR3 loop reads CASSPGLAYYNEQFF. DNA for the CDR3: TGTGCCAGCAGCCCGGGACTAGCTTACTACAATGAGCAGTTCTTC.